The rows below give T cell receptor beta chains drawn from one sample of a study of T cell responses to AZD1222 COVID-19 vaccine. Clones were read by immunoSEQ multiplex PCR, and TCRdb kept only the in-frame ones, dropping some. The sample contains under 200,000 clones, approximately 90% of which appear only once. Source: peripheral blood, taken on day 0 of AZD1222 vaccination. The receptor source for this set is an adult in good health. Each CDR3 is given with its conserved first and last residue. A D gene is named only where the DNA matches it firmly. For some rows the clone size is stated as once, few or many, or as a class when expanded; others skip it.

j_call d_call clone_size v_call cdr3_nt cdr3_aa
TRBJ1-6 - - TRBV5-4 TGTGCCAGCAGCTCCGGTGGGGATAATTCACCCCTCCACTTT CASSSGGDNSPLHF
TRBJ2-7 - - TRBV28 TGTGCCAGTACGGACAGACCTTTACGGGAGCAGTACTTC CASTDRPLREQYF
TRBJ1-1 TRBD1 - TRBV7-2 TGTGCCAGCAGCCTAATGACAGGGTTGGGCACTGAAGCTTTCTTT CASSLMTGLGTEAFF
TRBJ1-6 - - TRBV18 TGTGCCAGCTCACCTTCGGACGGTAAATCACCCCTCCACTTT CASSPSDGKSPLHF
TRBJ2-3 - - TRBV7-9 TGTGCCAGCAGCCCTGCTAGCGATACGCAGTATTTT CASSPASDTQYF
TRBJ2-3 TRBD1 - TRBV29-1 TGCAGCGTTGAGGACAGGGGCTACACAGATACGCAGTATTTT CSVEDRGYTDTQYF
TRBJ1-4 TRBD1 - TRBV4-3 TGCGCCAGCAGCCAAGATAGGGGGCAGGGCCTGTTTTTT CASSQDRGQGLFF
TRBJ1-2 - - TRBV6-5 TGTGCCAGCAGTTACGGGGATGGCTACACCTTC CASSYGDGYTF
TRBJ1-2 - - TRBV30 TGTGCCTGGAGGGTGGACCTTTATGGCTACACCTTC CAWRVDLYGYTF
TRBJ2-7 - - TRBV3-1/TRBV3-2 TGTGCCAGCGGGCGCTCCTACGAGCAGTACTTC CASGRSYEQYF
TRBJ1-1 TRBD1 - TRBV29-1 TGCAGCGTCGACAGGGGGGGCACTGAAGCTTTCTTT CSVDRGGTEAFF
TRBJ2-7 - - TRBV28 TGTGCCAGCAGTGCGCACAGGGTAGGGTCCTACGAGCAGTACTTC CASSAHRVGSYEQYF
TRBJ2-3 TRBD1 - TRBV7-3 TGTGCCAGCAGCTTAACGTCGCCCGGGACAGGGGCCCGCACAGATACGCAGTATTTT CASSLTSPGTGARTDTQYF
TRBJ1-1 - - TRBV10-1 TGCGCCAGCAGTGTCGGTAGCGCGAACACTGAAGCTTTCTTT CASSVGSANTEAFF
TRBJ1-1 TRBD1 - TRBV6-6 TGTGCCAGCAGTCCTACAGGGGAGTGGACTGAAGCTTTCTTT CASSPTGEWTEAFF
TRBJ1-1 - - TRBV2 TGTGCCAGCAGTGTGCTGGGGGCCGACATGAACACTGAAGCTTTCTTT CASSVLGADMNTEAFF
TRBJ2-1 - - TRBV7-2 TGTGCCAGCAGCATCGGACTACTCCATGAGCAGTTCTTC CASSIGLLHEQFF
TRBJ2-7 - - TRBV7-2 TGTGCCAGCAGCTTAGCCCTAACCTGGGACACCTACGAGCAGTACTTC CASSLALTWDTYEQYF
TRBJ1-2 - - TRBV29-1 TGCAGCGTTGAAATTTCAGTACTTTATGGCTACACCTTC CSVEISVLYGYTF
TRBJ2-2 - - TRBV2 TGTGCCAGCAGTGAACAGGGTTCGGGGGAGCTGTTTTTT CASSEQGSGELFF
TRBJ1-1 - - TRBV10-2 TGCGCCAGCAGTGAGTCTGGACACTCGAACACTGAAGCTTTCTTT CASSESGHSNTEAFF
TRBJ1-3 - - TRBV19 TGTGCCAGTAGCCTCACCCCCCGGGGACCTGGAAGCACCATATATTTT CASSLTPRGPGSTIYF
TRBJ1-2 TRBD1 - TRBV24-1 TGTGCCACCAGTGATTCTGGGACAGGGGGCTCTGGCTACACCTTC CATSDSGTGGSGYTF
TRBJ2-7 - - TRBV23-1 TGCGCCAGCAGTCATTACGCCGGGACGAGGGAGGACGAGCAGTACTTC CASSHYAGTREDEQYF
TRBJ1-1 - - TRBV7-6 TGTGCCAGCAGCAATGACCCGGAGGCTTTCTTT CASSNDPEAFF
TRBJ1-5 - - TRBV10-1 TGCGCCAGCAGTGAAGGGGGGTACAATCAGCCCCAGCATTTT CASSEGGYNQPQHF
TRBJ2-5 - few TRBV12-3/TRBV12-4 TGTGCCAGCAGCCTCATTGTGGAGACCCAGTACTTC CASSLIVETQYF
TRBJ2-1 - - TRBV19 TGTGCCAGTAGTATCACAGGGTCCCACAATGAGCAGTTCTTC CASSITGSHNEQFF
TRBJ1-2 - - TRBV7-9 TGTGCCAGCAGTGAGGACAGCTCCTATGGCTACACCTTC CASSEDSSYGYTF
TRBJ1-2 - - TRBV28 TGTGCCAGCAGTGATTCCAGGGTTGCCTATGGCTACACCTTC CASSDSRVAYGYTF
TRBJ2-7 TRBD2 - TRBV9 TGTGCCAGCAGCGAAGGGACTAGCGGCTACGAGCAGTACTTC CASSEGTSGYEQYF
TRBJ1-4 - - TRBV6-5 TGTGCCAGCAGTTACTCGGGTAGGGGGTATGAAAAACTGTTTTTT CASSYSGRGYEKLFF
TRBJ1-2 TRBD1 - TRBV3-1/TRBV3-2 TGTGCCAGCAGCGGACAGGGGGCAAGCTATGGCTACACCTTC CASSGQGASYGYTF
TRBJ1-1 - - TRBV11-1 TGTGCCAGCAGCTTAACCAGGGACACTGAAGCTTTCTTT CASSLTRDTEAFF
TRBJ1-2 TRBD1 once TRBV14 TGTGCCAGCAGCCAAGGATTGACAGGGTCATATGGCTACACCTTC CASSQGLTGSYGYTF
TRBJ1-1 - - TRBV24-1 TGTGCCACCAGTGGGACAGCCGGCGGGAGGCAGTTCTTT CATSGTAGGRQFF
TRBJ1-5 - - TRBV15 TGTGCCACCAGCAGGGGACCTAGGGAGATCAATCAGCCCCAGCATTTT CATSRGPREINQPQHF